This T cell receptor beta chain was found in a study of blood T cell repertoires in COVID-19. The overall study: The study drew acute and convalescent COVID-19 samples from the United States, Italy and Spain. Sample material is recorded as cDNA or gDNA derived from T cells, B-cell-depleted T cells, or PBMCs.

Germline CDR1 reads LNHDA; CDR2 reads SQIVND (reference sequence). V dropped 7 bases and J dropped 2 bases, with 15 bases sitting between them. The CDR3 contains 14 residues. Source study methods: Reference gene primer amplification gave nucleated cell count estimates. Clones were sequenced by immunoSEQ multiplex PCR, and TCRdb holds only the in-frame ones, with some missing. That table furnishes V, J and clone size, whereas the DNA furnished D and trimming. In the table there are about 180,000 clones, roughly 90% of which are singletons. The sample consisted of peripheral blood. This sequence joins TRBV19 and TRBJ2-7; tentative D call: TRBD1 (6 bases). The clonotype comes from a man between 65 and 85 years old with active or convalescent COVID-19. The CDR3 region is CASTSQDRPYEQYF. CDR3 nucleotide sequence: TGTGCCAGTACTTCCCAGGACAGACCCTACGAGCAGTACTTC. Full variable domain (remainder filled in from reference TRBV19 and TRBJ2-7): DGGITQSPKYLFRKEGQNVTLSCEQNLNHDAMYWYRQDPGQGLRLIYYSQIVNDFQKGDIAEGYSVSREKKESFPLTVTSAQKNPTAFYLCASTSQDRPYEQYFGPGTRLTVT.